Presented here are 12 T cell receptor beta chains from one specimen sequenced in a study of beta chain features in type 1 diabetes. Study-wide points: Across all four CD4+ subsets, people with type 1 diabetes showed modestly shorter TCRB CDR3s.

The investigators reverse transcribed all of the isolated RNA, so they sequenced expressed TCRB transcripts. The table came from immunoSEQ multiplex PCR; TCRdb's copy has only in-frame clones and leaves some out. The repertoire holds 300,000 to 450,000 clones, with roughly 9.8% as singletons. The antigens of these receptors remain unknown. The sequenced material came from central memory CD4+ T cells from blood. These receptors all stem from a man aged 30 to 45 with type 1 diabetes.

In this sample, this clone turned up once. The CDR3 here is CASSPRDRFNEKLFF. The CDR3 DNA reads as TGTGCCAGCAGCCCCCGGGACAGGTTTAATGAAAAACTGTTTTTT. The chain couples TRBV7-8 to TRBJ1-4; 8 bases are shared with TRBD1. CDR3 length equals 15 residues. Germline trimming cut 5 bases from V and 4 bases from J; bases unmatched to any gene: 6. Looked up from germline, CDR1 is SGHVS and CDR2 is FQNEAQ.

On this clone: Other DNA sequences from this sample encode an identical CDR3 as well. V gene TRBV19 combines with J gene TRBJ2-7; TRBD2 matches 8 bases. In germline, CDR1 is LNHDA, CDR2 SQIVND (reference sequence). The CDR3 length is 12 residues. Trimming removed 6 bases from V and 2 bases from J; junction bases left unmatched: 0. The DNA of the CDR3 is TGTGCCAGTAGCGGGAGGGCCTACGAGCAGTACTTC. Protein product: CASSGRAYEQYF.

J is TRBJ1-2 and V is TRBV19, with D hard to call. The length of the CDR3 is 15 residues. Per germline, CDR1 LNHDA and CDR2 SQIVND (reference sequence). Deletions cut 1 base from V and 6 bases from J, with 15 bases between. The CDR3 DNA is TGTGCCAGTAGTATAGCGGCAGGCGGACGGCATGGCTACACCTTC. Amino acids: CASSIAAGGRHGYTF. The entire variable domain, with the rest obtained from reference TRBV19 and TRBJ1-2, is as follows: DGGITQSPKYLFRKEGQNVTLSCEQNLNHDAMYWYRQDPGQGLRLIYYSQIVNDFQKGDIAEGYSVSREKKESFPLTVTSAQKNPTAFYLCASSIAAGGRHGYTFGSGTRLTVV.

This clone was seen ten or more times. The chain is built from TRBV28 and TRBJ1-1; D gene uncertain. This CDR3 comprises 16 residues. From germline, CDR1 is MDHEN and CDR2 SYDVKM. V dropped 3 bases and J dropped 1 base, with 15 bases sitting between them. This CDR3 is CASSLISAEPNTEAFF. The DNA for the CDR3 is TGTGCCAGCAGTTTGATTTCGGCAGAGCCGAACACTGAAGCTTTCTTT. The full variable domain, its missing parts supplied by reference TRBV28 and TRBJ1-1, is DVKVTQSSRYLVKRTGEKVFLECVQDMDHENMFWYRQDPGLGLRLIYFSYDVKMKEKGDIPEGYSVSREKKERFSLILESASTNQTSMYLCASSLISAEPNTEAFFGQGTRLTVV.

Many counts were recorded for this clone. The rearrangement uses TRBV7-8 and TRBJ2-4; 8 bases are shared with TRBD1. The CDR3 runs to 14 residues. Germline assignment: CDR1 SGHVS and CDR2 FQNEAQ. Trimming cost V 4 bases and J 9 bases; bases outside gene matches: 8. CDR3 loop: CASSWDRTGSIQYF. The CDR3 DNA reads as TGTGCCAGCAGCTGGGACAGGACAGGGAGCATTCAGTACTTC.

This clone was counted between two and nine times. The gene calls are TRBV18 and TRBJ2-5, with D perhaps being TRBD1 or TRBD2 (6 bases each). Germline CDR1 reads KGHSH; CDR2 reads LQKENI. CDR3 length: 16 amino acids. V was pared by 2 bases and J by 5 bases, with 18 bases between. The CDR3 DNA follows: TGTGCCAGCTCACCAAGGGGGGCATCAATAATGGAGACCCAGTACTTC. Translation: CASSPRGASIMETQYF.

The genes are TRBV2 and TRBJ2-5; 8 bases agree with TRBD1. The germline V gene encodes CDR1 SNHLY and CDR2 FYNNEI. V was pared by 7 bases and J by 5 bases, with 9 bases of the junction left unmatched. This CDR3 region has 14 residues. The CDR3, as DNA: TGTGCCAGCACAGGACAGGGCGGTAGGGAGACCCAGTACTTC. It is translated as CASTGQGGRETQYF.

The chain joins TRBV5-4 to TRBJ2-1; 8 positions agree with TRBD2. V shed 3 bases, J shed 1 base, and the junction held 3 bases outside the gene matches. Germline CDR1 and CDR2: SGHNT and YYREEE (reference sequence). CDR3 length: 15 residues. CDR3 bases: TGTGCCAGCAGCTATTTAGCGGGATCCTACAATGAGCAGTTCTTC. It translates to CASSYLAGSYNEQFF.

This clone was counted a few times. J is TRBJ1-2 and V is TRBV7-3; D might be TRBD1 (5 bases). The CDR3 consists of 16 residues. Germline V gene data show CDR1 as SGHTA and CDR2 as FQGTGA. V shed 0 bases and J shed 2 bases, with 13 bases lying between them. The CDR3 here is CASSLTGDRINYGYTF. DNA of the CDR3: TGTGCCAGCAGCTTAACGGGCGACAGAATCAACTATGGCTACACCTTC.

The V and J genes are TRBV28 and TRBJ1-2; no reliable D call. This CDR3 spans 15 amino acids. The ends were cut back, 4 bases at V and 4 bases at J, with 16 bases in the middle. Germline lookup yields CDR1 MDHEN and CDR2 SYDVKM. CDR3 residues: CASSSQGRDAYGYTF. In nucleotides, the CDR3 is TGTGCCAGCAGTTCGCAAGGGCGAGATGCCTATGGCTACACCTTC.

V gene TRBV7-9 combines with J gene TRBJ2-5; no firm D call. The V gene lost 2 bases and the J gene lost 5 bases, with 9 bases spanning the gap. Germline-derived CDR1 and CDR2 are SEHNR and FQNEAQ (reference sequence). This CDR3 comprises 13 residues. For the CDR3, the DNA is TGTGCCAGCAGCTTACTAGGTTCCGAGACCCAGTACTTC. Its translation is CASSLLGSETQYF.

This clone was seen more than once but under ten times. The CDR3 DNA reads as TGTGCCAGCAGCCGTACGGCGGGGTTAGATGGAAACACCATATATTTT. Amino acids: CASSRTAGLDGNTIYF. V usage is TRBV27 and J usage is TRBJ1-3; D unresolved. Germline V CDR1 and CDR2: MNHEY, SMNVEV (reference sequence). The CDR3 totals 16 residues. Trimming left V 6 bases short and J 3 bases short, with 18 bases between.